A selection of T cell receptor beta chains follows, all from one sample in a study of follicular helper T cells after annual influenza vaccination. Assay: immunoSEQ multiplex PCR; the TCRdb copy retains only in-frame clones and omits some. Found here are approximately 12,000 clones, approximately 80% of them singletons; the top ten hold 3.6%. The starting material was CXCR5+ CD38- circulating T follicular helper cells from blood, obtained on the day of influenza vaccination. The source is an adult who received the influenza vaccine. The CDR3 runs from the conserved cysteine through the conserved F or W. D genes are given only for firm matches. Some rows mark clone size as missing; the rest say once, few, many or name a class of expanded clone.

TRBV11-3,-,TRBJ2-1,-,TGTGCCAGCAGCTTAGTGGGGCGCCAAGGTGAGCAGTTCTTC,CASSLVGRQGEQFF
TRBV6-5,-,TRBJ2-5,-,TGTGCCAGCAGTTACTCGGACTTAAAGACCCAGTACTTC,CASSYSDLKTQYF
TRBV6-1,-,TRBJ1-1,-,TGTGCCAGCAGCGAACCATCAGCGGTGAACACTGAAGCTTTCTTT,CASSEPSAVNTEAFF
TRBV6-6,few,TRBJ2-1,-,TGTGCCAGCAGTACCGGGGAGCTCAATGAGCAGTTCTTC,CASSTGELNEQFF
TRBV2,-,TRBJ2-3,TRBD2,TGTGCCAGCCAACTTACTAGCGGGTTCACAGATACGCAGTATTTT,CASQLTSGFTDTQYF
TRBV2,few,TRBJ1-2,-,TGTGCCAGCAGTGTAGACCCCCCCTTTTATGGCTACACCTTC,CASSVDPPFYGYTF
TRBV1,-,TRBJ2-5,-,TGCACCAGCAGCCAAATCCCCGGGACTAGCGGGGGATGGAAGACCCAGTACTTC,CTSSQIPGTSGGWKTQYF
TRBV15,once,TRBJ1-5,-,TGTGCCACCAGCAGAAACAGGAATCAGCCCCAGCATTTT,CATSRNRNQPQHF
TRBV25-1,-,TRBJ2-5,-,TGTGCCAGCAGTGATGGGCGTACGAGCCAAGAGACCCAGTACTTC,CASSDGRTSQETQYF
TRBV18,-,TRBJ2-2,TRBD1,TGTGCCAGCCGACAGGGTCAAACCGGGGAGCTGTTTTTT,CASRQGQTGELFF
TRBV9,-,TRBJ1-4,-,TGTGCCAGCAGCGTAGCTGGGGGGGTTGAAAAACTGTTTTTT,CASSVAGGVEKLFF
TRBV11-2,-,TRBJ2-2,TRBD2,TGTGCCAGCAGCTCCCCAGCGGGGGGCCTCACCGGGGAGCTGTTTTTT,CASSSPAGGLTGELFF
TRBV7-2,-,TRBJ2-3,-,TGTGCCAGCAGCGAATTTGGGGTTAGCACGGATACGCAGTATTTT,CASSEFGVSTDTQYF
TRBV7-8,-,TRBJ2-1,TRBD1,TGTGCCAGCAGCCCGAGGGGACAGTCAGGGGACAATGAGCAGTTCTTC,CASSPRGQSGDNEQFF
TRBV5-1,-,TRBJ2-1,TRBD2,TGCGCCAGCAGCTTGGGAGAGGCGGGGGGACTCGACAATGAGCAGTTCTTC,CASSLGEAGGLDNEQFF
TRBV19,-,TRBJ2-7,-,TGTGCCAGTAGCCAACAGGTCTCCTCCTACGAGCAGTACTTC,CASSQQVSSYEQYF
TRBV5-6,-,TRBJ2-7,-,TGTGCCAGCAGCACCGGACCCTACGAGCAGTACTTC,CASSTGPYEQYF
TRBV5-5,once,TRBJ1-1,-,TGTGCCAGCAGCTTACTTTCAGGGAAGAACACTGAAGCTTTCTTT,CASSLLSGKNTEAFF
TRBV9,-,TRBJ1-2,-,TGTGCCAGCAGCGTAGTACCAGGGTCTAACTATGGCTACACCTTC,CASSVVPGSNYGYTF
TRBV5-1,few,TRBJ1-5,-,TGCGCCAGCAGCTTAGAAGTGGATCAGCCCCAGCATTTT,CASSLEVDQPQHF
TRBV2,-,TRBJ2-5,TRBD1,TGTGCCAGCAGCACCGGGACAGGGGAAGAGACCCAGTACTTC,CASSTGTGEETQYF
TRBV7-8,-,TRBJ2-3,TRBD2,TGTGCCAGCAGCCCGAGACTAGCGGCAGGCACAGATACGCAGTATTTT,CASSPRLAAGTDTQYF
TRBV28,-,TRBJ2-1,TRBD1,TGTGCCAGCAGAGGAGCGGGGCGGGACAGGGGTGAGCAGTTCTTC,CASRGAGRDRGEQFF
TRBV10-3,-,TRBJ2-3,TRBD2,TGTGCCATCAGTGGATCCTCTAGCGGGGGGGCTGTCCTAAGCACAGATACGCAGTATTTT,CAISGSSSGGAVLSTDTQYF
TRBV19,-,TRBJ1-1,-,TGTGCCAGTAGTATGTATCAGGGTGGCACTGAAGCTTTCTTT,CASSMYQGGTEAFF
TRBV28,-,TRBJ1-2,-,TGTGCCGGCCGGGGGTCTGGCTATGGCTACACCTTC,CAGRGSGYGYTF
TRBV11-3,-,TRBJ2-2,-,TGTGCCAGCAGCTCCGAGCAGGGAGACACCGGGGAGCTGTTTTTT,CASSSEQGDTGELFF
TRBV7-2,few,TRBJ2-7,-,TGTGCCAGCAGCCTTTGGGGCGGACAGAGCTCCTACGAGCAGTACTTC,CASSLWGGQSSYEQYF
TRBV7-2,-,TRBJ2-3,TRBD2,TGTGCCAGCAGCTTAGCAGCGGGGGGGCTGGCAGATACGCAGTATTTT,CASSLAAGGLADTQYF
TRBV10-3,-,TRBJ1-1,-,TGTGCCATCAGTGAAGCACCAGACACTGAAGCTTTCTTT,CAISEAPDTEAFF
TRBV5-4,-,TRBJ1-1,-,TGTGCCAGCAGCGCACGGGACATACTTAACACTGAAGCTTTCTTT,CASSARDILNTEAFF
TRBV18,few,TRBJ1-6,-,TGTGCCAGCTCACCACCGAGTAGCGGGAATCCACCCCTCCACTTT,CASSPPSSGNPPLHF
TRBV9,-,TRBJ2-5,-,TGTGCCAGCAGCGGCAATCGGGGTAGCGTAGAGACCCAGTACTTC,CASSGNRGSVETQYF
TRBV29-1,-,TRBJ1-2,-,TGCAGCGTTGAAGGGGTCAGGGCGGACTATGGCTACACCTTC,CSVEGVRADYGYTF
TRBV2,-,TRBJ2-3,-,TGTGCCAGCAGTGAAGCGCTTCGGGGTACGCAGTATTTT,CASSEALRGTQYF
TRBV5-1,-,TRBJ1-2,-,TGCGCCAGCAGCCGTACAGGAGAGAATGGCTACACCTTC,CASSRTGENGYTF
TRBV18,-,TRBJ1-4,-,TGTGCCAGCTCACCGACAGGTTTGGGTGAAAAACTGTTTTTT,CASSPTGLGEKLFF
TRBV9,-,TRBJ2-4,TRBD1,TGTGCCAGCCCCGGGACAGGGGACTTTCTAGCCAAAAACATTCAGTACTTC,CASPGTGDFLAKNIQYF
TRBV30,-,TRBJ1-3,-,TGTGCCTGGAGTGTACACAACACCATATATTTT,CAWSVHNTIYF
TRBV30,-,TRBJ1-2,-,TGTGCCTGGAGTGTAGGAGGGGGTGCCTATGGCTACACCTTC,CAWSVGGGAYGYTF
TRBV5-5,-,TRBJ1-3,-,TGTGCCAGCAGCTTGGGGAGCTCTGGAAACACCATATATTTT,CASSLGSSGNTIYF
TRBV7-9,-,TRBJ2-5,-,TGTGCCAGCAGGGACCTGGAGACCCAGTACTTC,CASRDLETQYF
TRBV5-6,-,TRBJ1-1,-,TGTGCCAGCAGCTTGGTTTTCACAGGGTCAAGTGAAGCTTTCTTT,CASSLVFTGSSEAFF
TRBV18,-,TRBJ1-4,-,TGTGCCAGCTCATTGGCAGGGGACCAAAAACTGTTTTTT,CASSLAGDQKLFF
TRBV7-2,-,TRBJ1-1,TRBD1,TGTGCCAGCAGCTTAGGGGACAGCCCCATGAACACTGAAGCTTTCTTT,CASSLGDSPMNTEAFF
TRBV19,-,TRBJ2-2,TRBD1,TGTGCCAGTAGTAGGACAGGGGCCCACACCGGGGAGCTGTTTTTT,CASSRTGAHTGELFF
TRBV2,-,TRBJ2-3,-,TGTGCCAGCAGTGTTTTAGCAGATACGCAGTATTTT,CASSVLADTQYF
TRBV19,-,TRBJ1-4,-,TGTGCCAGTAGTATAGATCACAGGCGGCTTGAAAAACTGTTTTTT,CASSIDHRRLEKLFF
TRBV30,-,TRBJ1-2,TRBD1,TGTGCCTGGGGCACGGGACAGGGGTCTGACTATGGCTACACCTTC,CAWGTGQGSDYGYTF
TRBV29-1,few,TRBJ1-6,TRBD1,TGCAGCGTTCAGGACAGGGGTAATTCACCCCTCCACTTT,CSVQDRGNSPLHF
TRBV18,-,TRBJ2-5,-,TGTGCCAGCTCACCACCATCGCGGGAAGAGACCCAGTACTTC,CASSPPSREETQYF
TRBV2,-,TRBJ2-4,TRBD2,TGTGCCAGCGGAGGCGGGGGGCACACCAACAAAAACATTCAGTACTTC,CASGGGGHTNKNIQYF
TRBV6-5,-,TRBJ1-1,TRBD1,TGTGCCAGCAGTCGGGACAGGGTCTCGGGCACTGAAGCTTTCTTT,CASSRDRVSGTEAFF